These 31 T cell receptor beta chains originate from one sample sequenced in a study of CD8+ T cells in alopecia areata. Isolated RNA was reverse transcribed into cDNA used as the sequencing template. The method was immunoSEQ multiplex PCR; TCRdb's version includes in-frame clones alone and lacks a portion of them. The table records about 180,000 clones, about 63% of them present only once. The source material was CD4+ T cells sorted from blood, sampled at week 0. Source of these receptors: a human donor with alopecia areata.

This clone was seen more than once but under ten times. This sequence joins TRBV29-1 and TRBJ2-7; D not certain. This CDR3 has 12 amino acids. Germline values: CDR1 SQVTM, CDR2 ANQGSEA. V was cut by 4 bases and J by 2 bases, with 9 bases left in between. CDR3 DNA sequence: TGCAGCGTTGTATCAGACACCTACGAGCAGTACTTC. It translates to CSVVSDTYEQYF.

V usage is TRBV5-6 and J usage is TRBJ2-7; 9 bases match TRBD1. The CDR3 consists of 15 residues. The germline gives CDR1 SGHDT, CDR2 YYEEEE. V gave up 4 bases and J gave up 5 bases; unmatched junction bases: 10. CDR3 sequence (DNA): TGTGCCAGCAGCCCACCGGGACAGGGATACAACGAGCAGTACTTC. Its translation: CASSPPGQGYNEQYF.

This chain uses TRBV11-3 with TRBJ2-3; D not resolved. Trimming took 2 bases from V and 0 from J, leaving 6 bases between them. The CDR3 runs to 14 residues. Germline CDR1 is SGHNT and CDR2 is YENEEA. The CDR3 region is CASSLQPSTDTQYF. In DNA form, the CDR3 reads TGTGCCAGCAGCTTACAGCCGAGCACAGATACGCAGTATTTT.

A word on this clone: Other DNA sequences in the same sample also yield this CDR3. The chain recombines TRBV4-3 with TRBJ2-6, with a tentative D call TRBD1 (5 bases). The CDR3 consists of 17 residues. Trimming took off 0 bases at V and 1 base at J, with 10 bases between the two ends. CDR1 and CDR2 from the germline V gene are LGHNA and YSLEER. As DNA, the CDR3 is TGCGCCAGCAGCCAAGATAGGGCAGGGTCTGGGGCCAACGTCCTGACTTTC. It codes for CASSQDRAGSGANVLTF.

This chain connects TRBV4-3 to TRBJ2-6; 7 bases agree with TRBD1. Germline trimming cut 1 base from V and 0 bases from J; bases unmatched to any gene: 15. Germline CDR1 LGHNA, CDR2 YSLEER. The CDR3 has 21 amino acids. The CDR3 is CASSQARSPGQTTSGANVLTF. The CDR3 DNA is TGCGCCAGCAGCCAAGCCCGATCCCCGGGACAGACGACCTCTGGGGCCAACGTCCTGACTTTC.

V and J are TRBV29-1 and TRBJ2-3; perhaps TRBD2 as D (6 bases). V lost 4 bases and J 4 bases, leaving 12 bases between the germline ends. CDR3 size: 13 residues. CDR1 is SQVTM and CDR2 is ANQGSEA in the germline V gene. In nucleotides, the CDR3 is TGCAGCGTTGCAATGGGGGGATCAGATACGCAGTATTTT. Translating it yields CSVAMGGSDTQYF.

J is TRBJ2-2 and V is TRBV29-1; 9 bases map to TRBD2. Germline values: CDR1 SQVTM, CDR2 ANQGSEA. This CDR3 contains 14 residues. V was clipped by 8 bases and J by 1 base; unmatched bases: 5. DNA for the CDR3: TGCAGCTTCCGTAGCGGGGGGAACACCGGGGAGCTGTTTTTT. Translated, it gives CSFRSGGNTGELFF.

The chain recombines TRBV5-6 with TRBJ2-5, with D perhaps being TRBD1 or TRBD2 (6 bases each). This CDR3 region has 15 residues. Trimming took off 4 bases at V and 5 bases at J, with 18 bases between the two ends. Germline V gene data show CDR1 as SGHDT and CDR2 as YYEEEE. The CDR3 region has the DNA TGTGCCAGCAGCCCCGAAGGGGGAGGTAGGGAGACCCAGTACTTC. Translating gives CASSPEGGGRETQYF.

The chain links TRBV11-2 to TRBJ1-2; D gene uncertain. The CDR3 extends over 17 amino acids. CDR1 is SGHAT, CDR2 FQNNGV, per germline. Trimming removed 0 bases at V and 2 bases at J, with 16 bases between. The CDR3 spells CASSLDPRPTGNYGYTF. In DNA, the CDR3 is TGTGCCAGCAGCTTAGACCCACGACCCACCGGGAACTATGGCTACACCTTC.

V usage is TRBV2 and J usage is TRBJ2-4; D may match TRBD1 or TRBD2 (6 bases each). With 3 bases removed from V and 3 bases from J, the gap between germline ends came to 12 bases. CDR3 length: 15 amino acids. Germline CDR1 and CDR2: SNHLY and FYNNEI. The CDR3 sequence: CASSEGGAFKNIQYF. The CDR3 DNA follows: TGTGCCAGCAGTGAGGGGGGCGCGTTCAAAAACATTCAGTACTTC.

The chain is built from TRBV5-6 and TRBJ2-1; 10 bases are a match to TRBD2. This CDR3 contains 15 residues. Germline lookup yields CDR1 SGHDT and CDR2 YYEEEE. V shed 3 bases and J 12 bases; nucleotides not matched to a gene: 12. The CDR3 DNA is TGTGCCAGCAGCTCCACTCGGACTAGCGGCTCAAGGCAGTTCTTC. It is translated as CASSSTRTSGSRQFF.

The chain carries TRBV30 and TRBJ2-1; a weak D match, TRBD1 (7 bases). Germline CDR1 and CDR2: GTSNPN and SVGIG (reference sequence). Trimming shortened V by 7 bases and J by 10 bases, and 17 bases separated the two germline ends. This CDR3 region has 12 residues. The DNA for the CDR3 is TGTGCCTTTACAAAACAGGGGAGGGAGCAGTTCTTC. Translation gives CAFTKQGREQFF. The whole variable domain, remainder taken from reference TRBV30 and TRBJ2-1, is SQTIHQWPATLVQPVGSPLSLECTVEGTSNPNLYWYRQAAGRGLQLLFYSVGIGQISSEVPQNLSASRPQDRQFILSSKKLLLSDSGFYLCAFTKQGREQFFGPGTRLTVL.

In this sample, this clone turned up a few times. The chain couples TRBV18 to TRBJ2-2; maybe TRBD1 (5 bases). The germline V gene encodes CDR1 KGHSH and CDR2 LQKENI. This CDR3 is built from 15 residues. V was pared by 3 bases and J by 2 bases, with 10 bases between. In nucleotides, the CDR3 is TGTGCCAGCTCACCCAACGGACAAAACACCGGGGAGCTGTTTTTT. It specifies CASSPNGQNTGELFF.

The chain uses TRBV29-1 and TRBJ1-2, with D maybe TRBD1 (6 bases). CDR3 length equals 12 residues. Per germline, CDR1 SQVTM and CDR2 ANQGSEA. The V end was cut by 7 bases, the J end by 7 bases, with 16 bases between. The CDR3 coding sequence is TGCAGCGGCATAACAGGGTTGGCTGGCTACACCTTC. Its protein product is CSGITGLAGYTF.

The chain combines TRBV7-9 with TRBJ1-1, with 7 nucleotides matching TRBD1. CDR1 is SEHNR, CDR2 FQNEAQ, per germline (reference sequence). The CDR3 covers 15 residues. The ends lost 7 bases at V and 6 bases at J; junction bases unmatched: 14. The CDR3 region has the DNA TGTGCCAGCAACTCCTACCCGGGACAGATTTCTGAAGCTTTCTTT. Residues: CASNSYPGQISEAFF.

This clone has only a few counts. This chain connects TRBV6-5 to TRBJ2-1, with 11 bases that match TRBD2. J gave up 4 bases and V 6 bases, and 5 bases lay outside the gene matches. Germline V gene sequence: CDR1 MNHEY, CDR2 SVGAGI. The CDR3 sequence is 15 residues long. The CDR3 nucleotides read TGTGCCAGCAGAAAGACTAGCGGGATTTACAATGAGCAGTTCTTC. Translated, it gives CASRKTSGIYNEQFF.

This clone was seen only once. This chain joins TRBV27 and TRBJ1-1; TRBD1 matches at 10 bases. The junction had 10 bases not matched to a gene; V was cut back by 4 bases and J by 11 bases. Germline V gene sequence: CDR1 MNHEY, CDR2 SMNVEV (reference sequence). This CDR3 has 14 residues. The CDR3 region has the DNA TGTGCCAGCAGTTACGGGACAGGGGTCCAGGAGGCTTTCTTT. This sequence encodes CASSYGTGVQEAFF.

The chain has TRBV10-3 and TRBJ2-5; D gene ambiguous. V gave up 3 bases and J gave up 3 bases, with 5 bases separating them. Per germline, CDR1 ENHRY and CDR2 SYGVKD. The CDR3 runs to 12 residues. CDR3 DNA sequence: TGTGCCATCAGTGACATTAAAGAGACCCAGTACTTC. Its translation is CAISDIKETQYF.

The V and J genes are TRBV29-1 and TRBJ2-1; TRBD2 agrees at 14 bases. J gave up 8 bases and V 5 bases, and 11 bases lay outside the gene matches. The V gene's germline CDR1 is SQVTM and CDR2 ANQGSEA. The CDR3 is 16 amino acids. The CDR3 sequence is CSVPTPGTSGGDEQFF. Written as DNA, the CDR3 is TGCAGCGTTCCCACCCCCGGGACTAGCGGGGGCGATGAGCAGTTCTTC.

This clone has only a few counts. Other DNA sequences within the sample encode an identical CDR3. This chain links TRBV6-6 with TRBJ1-1; D is undetermined. The CDR3 is 12 amino acids. Germline loops: CDR1 MNHNY, CDR2 SVGAGI (reference sequence). V lost 5 bases to trimming and J lost 5 bases, with 9 bases between them. CDR3 region: CASSTRTTEAFF. For the CDR3, the DNA is TGTGCCAGCAGTACTCGAACGACTGAAGCTTTCTTT.

This clone was observed a few times. This sequence joins TRBV27 and TRBJ1-1; D unclear. This CDR3 region has 14 residues. CDR1 and CDR2 from the germline V gene are MNHEY and SMNVEV (reference sequence). V dropped 2 bases and J dropped 7 bases, with 14 bases sitting between them. The CDR3 nucleotides are TGTGCCAGCAGTTTACGGCTGGGGAAGTATGAAGCTTTCTTT. It encodes CASSLRLGKYEAFF.

The genes are TRBV10-1 and TRBJ2-1; D ambiguous. CDR1 is WNHNN, CDR2 SYGVQD, per germline (reference sequence). The V end was cut by 8 bases, the J end by 0 bases, with 2 bases between. The CDR3 contains 11 residues. The CDR3 loop reads CASGSYNEQFF. For the CDR3, the DNA is TGCGCCAGCGGCTCCTACAATGAGCAGTTCTTC.

CDR3: CASRRTENTEAFF. The CDR3 coding sequence is TGCGCCAGCAGGAGGACGGAGAACACTGAAGCTTTCTTT. The chain has TRBV5-1 and TRBJ1-1; no reliable D call. Germline V gene sequence: CDR1 SGHRS, CDR2 YFSETQ. V dropped 5 bases and J dropped 1 base, with 9 bases sitting between them. CDR3 length: 13 residues.

This clone was counted between two and nine times. V is TRBV29-1 and J is TRBJ1-2; 9 bases align to TRBD1. The junction had 6 bases not matched to a gene; V was cut back by 6 bases and J by 4 bases. The V gene's germline CDR1 is SQVTM and CDR2 ANQGSEA. The CDR3 runs 13 residues. The CDR3 is CSVIGTGSYGYTF. The CDR3 DNA is TGCAGCGTAATCGGGACAGGGAGCTATGGCTACACCTTC.

The chain is built from TRBV29-1 and TRBJ2-5; D might be TRBD1 (6 bases). Trimming pared 5 bases from V and 1 base from J, leaving 11 bases between. This CDR3 comprises 13 residues. Germline V gives CDR1 SQVTM, CDR2 ANQGSEA. The CDR3 loop is CSVKNRVQETQYF. CDR3 sequence (DNA): TGCAGCGTTAAGAACAGGGTCCAAGAGACCCAGTACTTC.

The count of this clone is one. This chain links TRBV30 with TRBJ2-3; 9 bases line up with TRBD1. J was trimmed by 2 bases and V by 8 bases; bases with no gene match: 5. CDR1 is GTSNPN and CDR2 is SVGIG in the germline V gene (reference sequence). The CDR3 contains 13 residues. For the CDR3, the DNA is TGTGCCAGGGGGACAGGGATCACAGATACGCAGTATTTT. As protein: CARGTGITDTQYF.

The chain employs TRBV11-2 and TRBJ2-7, with D maybe TRBD1 (6 bases). The CDR3 spans 15 residues. Germline V lookup: CDR1 SGHAT, CDR2 FQNNGV. V was shortened by 1 base and J by 4 bases, with 14 bases between the two germline ends. The CDR3 region is CASSLVAGETYEQYF. CDR3 bases: TGTGCCAGCAGCTTAGTGGCAGGGGAAACGTACGAGCAGTACTTC.

The rearrangement joins TRBV30 to TRBJ2-5; TRBD1 is a possible D gene (5 bases). Trimming cost V 3 bases and J 5 bases, with 19 bases left between them. Per germline, CDR1 GTSNPN and CDR2 SVGIG (reference sequence). The CDR3 consists of 15 residues. This CDR3 reads CAWRVGPQYPETQYF. CDR3 DNA: TGTGCCTGGAGGGTGGGGCCTCAGTATCCGGAGACCCAGTACTTC.

V and J are TRBV30 and TRBJ1-2; maybe TRBD1 (5 bases). V lost 2 bases to trimming and J lost 8 bases, with 18 bases between them. This CDR3 is 14 amino acids long. Germline loops: CDR1 GTSNPN, CDR2 SVGIG (reference sequence). The CDR3 reads CAWSRGEGTRGYTF. CDR3 coding DNA: TGTGCCTGGAGTAGAGGGGAAGGCACTAGGGGCTACACCTTC.

Written as DNA, the CDR3 is TGTGCCAGCAGCCAACCCGGGACTGGGGGGGGTGGCTACACCTTC. This codes for CASSQPGTGGGGYTF. V gene TRBV25-1 combines with J gene TRBJ1-2, with D perhaps TRBD1 (5 bases). The CDR3 extends over 15 amino acids. Germline CDR1 is MGHDK and CDR2 is SYGVNS. The V and J ends lost 6 bases and 7 bases respectively, with 21 bases between them.

The V call is TRBV9, the J call TRBJ1-1; D not resolved. Per the germline V gene, CDR1 is SGDLS and CDR2 is YYNGEE. Between the trimmed V and J ends, which lost 7 bases and 7 bases, there was a span of 23 bases. The CDR3 runs to 15 residues. CDR3 sequence: CASSRHGRPSIEAFF. The CDR3 nucleotides are TGTGCCAGCTCCCGCCATGGCAGACCCAGTATTGAAGCTTTCTTT. Complete variable domain (other parts from reference TRBV9 and TRBJ1-1): DSGVTQTPKHLITATGQRVTLRCSPRSGDLSVYWYQQSLDQGLQFLIQYYNGEERAKGNILERFSAQQFPDLHSELNLSSLELGDSALYFCASSRHGRPSIEAFFGQGTRLTVV.